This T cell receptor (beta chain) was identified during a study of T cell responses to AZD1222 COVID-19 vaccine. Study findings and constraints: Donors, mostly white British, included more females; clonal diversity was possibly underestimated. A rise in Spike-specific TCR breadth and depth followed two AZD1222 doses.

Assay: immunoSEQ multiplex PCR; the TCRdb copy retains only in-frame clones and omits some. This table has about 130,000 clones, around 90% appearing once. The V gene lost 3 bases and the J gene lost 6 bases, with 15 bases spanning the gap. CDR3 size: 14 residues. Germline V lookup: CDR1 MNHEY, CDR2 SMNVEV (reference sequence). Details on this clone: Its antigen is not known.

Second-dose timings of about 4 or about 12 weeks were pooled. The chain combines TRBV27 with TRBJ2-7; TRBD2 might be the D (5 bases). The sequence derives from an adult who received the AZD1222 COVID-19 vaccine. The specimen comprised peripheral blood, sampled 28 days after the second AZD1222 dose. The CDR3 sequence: CASSFMAPLAEQYF. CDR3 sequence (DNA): TGTGCCAGCAGTTTCATGGCTCCCCTAGCCGAGCAGTACTTC.